The 11 T cell receptor beta chains below all came from one sample that was sequenced in a study of spatial heterogeneity in lung cancer. Described time point: sample taken at primary tumor resection. The sequenced material consisted of unsorted whole RNA from tumor, nontumor lung or frozen PBMC. Using its own MiXCR run on the 5' RACE reads, TCRdb lists one record per CDR3 protein. The repertoire holds 15,000 or so distinct CDR3 sequences, approximately 11% seen once, with 30% to 35% in the top ten. Material: PBMCs, obtained at surgery. The source is a female donor with early-stage non-small cell lung cancer.

This clonotype was counted many times. V gene TRBV12-3 or TRBV12-4 combines with J gene TRBJ1-2; perhaps TRBD1 as D (6 bases). The CDR3 has 13 amino acids. V gave up 6 bases and J gave up 6 bases, with 14 bases separating them. CDR3 in DNA: TGTGCCAGCAGGACTAACAGGGTTGATGGCTACACCTTC. It specifies CASRTNRVDGYTF.

Worth noting for this clonotype: A read error is possible here, since a much larger clone lies one base away. CDR3 protein: CASGQGALGRGLFF. CDR3 coding DNA: TGTGCCAGCGGACAGGGGGCGCTCGGTCGGGGGCTGTTTTTT. The V call is TRBV19, the J call TRBJ2-2; TRBD1 matches at 11 bases. J was trimmed by 13 bases and V by 9 bases; bases with no gene match: 13. The CDR3 has 14 residues. The germline V gene has CDR1 LNHDA and CDR2 SQIVND (reference sequence).

This clonotype was detected many times. The chain is built from TRBV2 and TRBJ1-2; D is uncertain. CDR3 size: 13 residues. Trimming left V 3 bases short and J 6 bases short, with 11 bases between. The germline CDR1 and CDR2 sequences are SNHLY and FYNNEI. The CDR3 region has the DNA TGTGCCAGCAGTGAGTCGGACTGGCATGGCTACACCTTC. It is translated as CASSESDWHGYTF.

This clonotype counts as medium-sized. The CDR3: CASSTWTGGADTQYF. CDR3 in DNA: TGCGCCAGCAGCACTTGGACAGGGGGCGCAGATACGCAGTATTTT. V gene TRBV5-1 combines with J gene TRBJ2-3; TRBD1 agrees at 11 bases. The germline CDR1 and CDR2 sequences are SGHRS and YFSETQ. Trimming took 4 bases from V and 4 from J; bases not matched to a gene: 5. The CDR3 is 15 residues long.

This clonotype was recorded many times. The chain recombines TRBV19 with TRBJ2-7; D remains ambiguous. Looked up from germline, CDR1 is LNHDA and CDR2 is SQIVND (reference sequence). Trimming cost V 4 bases and J 2 bases, with 3 bases left between them. The CDR3 runs 11 residues. The CDR3 sequence is CASSNTYEQYF. The CDR3 bases are TGTGCCAGTAGTAACACCTACGAGCAGTACTTC.

In this sample, this clonotype turned up many times. The rearrangement links TRBV21-1 to TRBJ2-1; TRBD1, the table's D call, lacks a check against the DNA. TRBV21-1 counts as a pseudogene. The CDR3 is 14 residues long. The CDR3 bases are TGTGCCAGAAGGCCGGGACAGCTCTACAATGAGCAGTTCTTC. Protein product: CARRPGQLYNEQFF.

This clonotype has ten or more counts. This chain joins TRBV6-5 and TRBJ1-2; TRBD1 is a possible D gene (5 bases). Germline CDR1 reads MNHEY; CDR2 reads SVGAGI. This CDR3 comprises 15 residues. The V end was cut by 8 bases, the J end by 0 bases, with 16 bases between. The DNA of the CDR3 is TGTGCCAGCGCCCTGTGGGGGGGTACTAACTATGGCTACACCTTC. Translated, it gives CASALWGGTNYGYTF.

This clonotype was found a few times. The chain carries TRBV6-1 and TRBJ2-7, with D maybe TRBD2 (5 bases). Germline values: CDR1 MNHNS, CDR2 SASEGT. This CDR3 is 15 amino acids long. V lost 7 bases to trimming and J lost 0 bases, with 16 bases between them. The CDR3 DNA reads TGTGCCAGCAAGCCCCGCGGACTGTACTCCTACGAGCAGTACTTC. Amino acid sequence: CASKPRGLYSYEQYF.

This clonotype was seen more than once but under ten times. The CDR3 bases are TGTGCCAGCTCAGTCCGATTGGGCCAATCCACCGGGGAGCTGTTTTTT. This encodes CASSVRLGQSTGELFF. The chain combines TRBV18 with TRBJ2-2; D is unclear. The V and J ends lost 5 bases and 4 bases respectively, with 17 bases between them. The CDR3 is made up of 16 amino acids. The germline CDR1 and CDR2 sequences are KGHSH and LQKENI. Looking up the rest from reference TRBV18 and TRBJ2-2 gives the full variable domain: NAGVMQNPRHLVRRRGQEARLRCSPMKGHSHVYWYRQLPEEGLKFMVYLQKENIIDESGMPKERFSAEFPKEGPSILRIQQVVRGDSAAYFCASSVRLGQSTGELFFGEGSRLTVL.

This clonotype was picked up many times. The chain employs TRBV7-9 and TRBJ2-7; TRBD1 matches 7 bases. Germline values: CDR1 SEHNR, CDR2 FQNEAQ (reference sequence). J was trimmed by 7 bases and V by 4 bases; bases with no gene match: 13. This CDR3 is built from 15 residues. CDR3: CASSSQGTVLWEQYF. DNA for the CDR3: TGTGCCAGCAGCTCACAGGGGACAGTTTTATGGGAGCAGTACTTC.

This clonotype turned up a few times. V gene TRBV2 combines with J gene TRBJ1-6, with TRBD1 matching over 9 bases. The junction had 11 bases not matched to a gene; V was cut back by 5 bases and J by 0 bases. This CDR3 has 19 amino acids. The germline V gene encodes CDR1 SNHLY and CDR2 FYNNEI. The CDR3 protein is CASSKARDRAGSYNSPLHF. The CDR3 DNA reads TGTGCCAGCAGTAAGGCTAGGGACAGGGCAGGCTCCTATAATTCACCCCTCCACTTT.